Sequencing of this TCR beta chain was carried out in a study of T-cell reconstitution after alpha-beta-depleted transplantation in children. In its sample, this clonotype was seen many times. Its matching antigen is unknown. Preparation of the TCRbeta library was carried out with unique molecular identifiers. TCRdb reprocessed the PCR reads with MiXCR, giving one entry per CDR3 protein. The sample yields around 110,000 distinct CDR3 sequences, about a tenth seen once. The CDR3 consists of 14 residues. The V end was cut by 0 bases, the J end by 2 bases, with 9 bases between. Germline values: CDR1 SGHRS, CDR2 YFSETQ. Study results and caveats: A year post-transplant, T-cell counts and diversity derived mostly from newly produced T cells. Reportedly, alpha-beta T cells present about two months post-transplant originated from several hundred expanded clones of graft origin. Surviving recipient T cells and thymic progenitors accounted for the high day-60 TCRbeta diversity observed in some patients.

The sequence derives from a boy younger than 10 with acute lymphoblastic leukemia, due to receive a stem cell transplant. The rearrangement uses TRBV5-1 and TRBJ2-7; D perhaps matches TRBD2 (5 bases). The sequences come from PBMCs, collected before TCRalphabeta/CD19-depleted stem cell transplant. CDR3: CASSLDGKPYEQYF. CDR3 bases: TGCGCCAGCAGCTTGGACGGGAAACCCTACGAGCAGTACTTC.